The rows below give T cell receptor beta chains drawn from one sample of a study of blood T cell repertoires in COVID-19. The table came from immunoSEQ multiplex PCR; TCRdb's copy has only in-frame clones and leaves some out. The sample has fewer than 200,000 clones; 83% are singletons. The sequencing sample was made of peripheral blood. The receptors stem from a woman aged 70-85 years with COVID-19, enrolled during active disease. CDR3s include the opening cysteine and the closing phenylalanine or tryptophan.

>TRBJ2-3|18|TRBV7-6
CASSSLGPSGSSTDTQYF
>TRBJ2-2|14|TRBV14
CASSRLAETGELFF
>TRBJ2-1|14|TRBV20-1
CSASSGRAGNEQFF
>TRBJ1-6|14|TRBV6-5
CASTLGRDNSPLHF
>TRBJ2-3|14|TRBV29-1
CSVATSGRTDTQYF
>TRBJ1-6|14|TRBV9
CASSVREGGSPLHF
>TRBJ1-1|13|TRBV30
CAWSIQGNTEAFF
>TRBJ2-1|13|TRBV6-2/TRBV6-3
CASSQTSGRAAFF
>TRBJ1-2|16|TRBV19
CASSIDQLGLIYGYTF
>TRBJ2-3|11|TRBV20-1
CSALNSDTQYF
>TRBJ2-4|16|TRBV7-8
CASSLGAGTAKNIQYF
>TRBJ2-1|15|TRBV6-5
CASSYLRGSGYEQFF
>TRBJ1-1|13|TRBV6-5
CASRRQGRTEAFF
>TRBJ1-1|18|TRBV5-6
CASSLFVRTGDMNTEAFF
>TRBJ2-7|14|TRBV19
CASSIESPGYEQYF
>TRBJ2-3|16|TRBV5-1
CASSPGLAAARDTQYF
>TRBJ2-5|15|TRBV2
CASSHPVQGGETQYF
>TRBJ1-2|13|TRBV2
CASSGRANYGYTF
>TRBJ2-1|14|TRBV24-1
CATRSRTSRVEQFF
>TRBJ2-1|14|TRBV29-1
CSVEWGGPRDEQFF
>TRBJ1-2|14|TRBV24-1
CATSDGQGRYGYTF
>TRBJ2-1|15|TRBV3-1/TRBV3-2
CASSQAPSGSHEQFF
>TRBJ1-6|17|TRBV10-3
CAISETQGGQNNSPLHF
>TRBJ1-2|15|TRBV9
CASSARTEANYGYTF
>TRBJ1-3|14|TRBV6-6
CASTLPFSGNTIYF
>TRBJ1-2|14|TRBV11-2
CASSLGSSVGGYTF
>TRBJ1-2|15|TRBV19
CASSGNDRGIYGYTF
>TRBJ2-6|15|TRBV5-1
CASSLAGSGANVLTF
>TRBJ2-7|15|TRBV5-6
CASSGETGFLGEQYF
>TRBJ1-6|15|TRBV5-5
CASSLIQGGGSPLHF
>TRBJ2-2|20|TRBV19
CASKMTGLAGALVGTGELFF
>TRBJ2-6|17|TRBV28
CASSPRQGDAGANVLTF
>TRBJ1-2|13|TRBV3-1/TRBV3-2
CASSQTGVYGYTF
>TRBJ1-1|16|TRBV6-1
CASSEVLGQGGTEAFF
>TRBJ2-2|17|TRBV5-8
CASSLSYGQGFTGELFF
>TRBJ1-2|17|TRBV5-6
CASSLGQGGDGPYGYTF
>TRBJ2-5|16|TRBV6-5
CASSYTSRTAQETQYF
>TRBJ2-4|11|TRBV6-5
CATEAGGGQYF
>TRBJ2-2|19|TRBV7-2
CASSLTLTSGRSQGGELFF
>TRBJ1-2|14|TRBV3-1/TRBV3-2
CASSQAEGFSGYTF
>TRBJ2-5|15|TRBV2
CASRARLAGEETQYF
>TRBJ2-3|13|TRBV24-1
CATSDPSTDTQYF
>TRBJ2-7|14|TRBV6-2/TRBV6-3
CASSRTGIIYEQYF
>TRBJ2-7|13|TRBV28
CASRPGQRYEQYF
>TRBJ2-5|18|TRBV19
CASSSRGTSGSGEETQYF
>TRBJ2-4|17|TRBV5-4
CASSLVGLAKDRNIQYF